One sample yielded the 13 T cell receptor beta chains listed below, sequenced in a study of a mutant IDH1 vaccine in newly diagnosed glioma. Time point specified: week 11, during vaccination. Vaccination comprised doses that each held 300 ug of mutant IDH1 20-mer peptide, plus topical imiquimod. TCRdb's table, derived via immunoSEQ multiplex PCR, lists solely in-frame clones and lacks some. The sample includes under 150,000 clones, 80% of them seen just once. These receptors' targets are unknown. Sequencing was performed on PBMCs, taken from a glioma patient whose treatment included an IDH1 peptide vaccine. These receptor sequences come from a man aged 40-49 years with glioma.

The rearrangement joins TRBV10-1 to TRBJ2-7; D gene unclear. This CDR3 contains 13 residues. Germline V gene lookup returns CDR1 WNHNN and CDR2 SYGVQD (reference sequence). Trimming took 5 bases from V and 1 from J, leaving 9 bases between them. As DNA, the CDR3 is TGCGCCAGCAGTAACCTTGGATCCTACGAGCAGTACTTC. This translates into CASSNLGSYEQYF.

The V and J genes are TRBV10-3 and TRBJ2-1, with 12 bases matching TRBD2. Trimming took 10 bases from V and 5 from J; bases not matched to a gene: 3. Germline loops: CDR1 ENHRY, CDR2 SYGVKD. The CDR3 spans 13 residues. The CDR3: CATGLAGNNEQFF. DNA of the CDR3: TGTGCCACGGGACTAGCGGGTAACAATGAGCAGTTCTTC.

The table lists this clone with a count of one. The rearrangement links TRBV19 to TRBJ2-7, with 7 bases identical to TRBD1. The germline V gene has CDR1 LNHDA and CDR2 SQIVND (reference sequence). Germline trimming cut 3 bases from V and 7 bases from J; bases unmatched to any gene: 9. There are 14 residues in the CDR3. Written as DNA, the CDR3 is TGTGCCAGTAGTATGAGACAGGGTTCTGGGGAGCAGTACTTC. Amino acids: CASSMRQGSGEQYF.

The chain recombines TRBV7-8 with TRBJ2-7; 8 bases match TRBD2. The J segment lost 2 bases and the V segment lost 5 bases, leaving 8 bases of the junction unmatched. The V gene's germline CDR1 is SGHVS and CDR2 FQNEAQ. The CDR3 loop spans 15 amino acids. CDR3 region: CASSPALAGTYEQYF. The CDR3 DNA follows: TGTGCCAGCAGCCCCGCCCTAGCGGGCACCTACGAGCAGTACTTC.

This clone was found a few times. V and J are TRBV5-1 and TRBJ2-5; 12 positions match TRBD2. CDR3 length: 16 residues. CDR1 SGHRS and CDR2 YFSETQ come from the germline V gene. V was pared by 4 bases and J by 2 bases, with 6 bases of the junction left unmatched. CDR3 residues: CASSTGTSGPQETQYF. For the CDR3, the DNA is TGCGCCAGCAGCACTGGGACTAGCGGGCCGCAAGAGACCCAGTACTTC.

The chain recombines TRBV28 with TRBJ2-6; D perhaps matches TRBD2 (6 bases). The CDR3 runs 18 residues. The V gene's germline CDR1 is MDHEN and CDR2 SYDVKM. The V end was cut by 2 bases, the J end by 0 bases, with 14 bases between. DNA of the CDR3: TGTGCCAGCAGTTTAATCCGGGGGAGTCTCTCTGGGGCCAACGTCCTGACTTTC. It codes for CASSLIRGSLSGANVLTF.

The V gene is TRBV29-1, the J gene TRBJ1-3; unclear D gene. The germline gives CDR1 SQVTM, CDR2 ANQGSEA. V was clipped by 7 bases and J by 6 bases, with 10 bases between them. This CDR3 region has 11 residues. This CDR3 is CSAPWQNTIYF. The CDR3, as DNA: TGCAGCGCCCCCTGGCAAAACACCATATATTTT.

The chain is built from TRBV14 and TRBJ2-5; possibly TRBD1 for D (6 bases). The closer fit of TRBJ2-7 to the DNA end suggests the J call may be wrong. This CDR3 has 14 amino acids. Germline CDR1 reads SGHDN; CDR2 reads FVKESK. In DNA form, the CDR3 reads TGTGCCAGCAGCCAAGATTTAACAGGGCACGAGCAGTACTTC. Translation gives CASSQDLTGHEQYF.

V usage is TRBV7-6 and J usage is TRBJ2-5, with a tentative D call TRBD2 (5 bases). The V and J ends lost 1 base and 4 bases respectively, with 10 bases between them. CDR1 SGHVS and CDR2 FNYEAQ come from the germline V gene. The CDR3 is 14 amino acids. Written as DNA, the CDR3 is TGTGCCAGCAGCTTAGGAGGGTATGGAGAGACCCAGTACTTC. Encoded protein: CASSLGGYGETQYF.

The table lists this clone with a count of one. CDR3 sequence (DNA): TGTGCCAGCAGTGAAACGGGGCCGAAGAGGCGCGAGCAGTACTTC. It translates to CASSETGPKRREQYF. This chain uses TRBV25-1 with TRBJ2-7; the D call may be TRBD1 or TRBD2 (5 bases each). Germline-derived CDR1 and CDR2 are MGHDK and SYGVNS. The V and J ends lost 2 bases and 6 bases respectively, with 17 bases between them. CDR3 length: 15 amino acids.

V and J are TRBV7-2 and TRBJ2-6; D not certain. V was clipped by 4 bases and J by 2 bases, with 9 bases between them. CDR3 length equals 15 residues. Germline V CDR1 and CDR2: SGHTA, FQGNSA. The CDR3 DNA follows: TGTGCCAGCAGCTCCCAGTCGGCTGGGGCCAACGTCCTGACTTTC. It encodes CASSSQSAGANVLTF.

The chain combines TRBV6-5 with TRBJ1-2; 7 bases fit TRBD1. Germline trimming cut 6 bases from V and 0 bases from J; bases unmatched to any gene: 4. CDR1 is MNHEY, CDR2 SVGAGI, per germline. This CDR3 spans 14 amino acids. The CDR3 spells CASSRTGSNYGYTF. The DNA for the CDR3 is TGTGCCAGCAGCCGGACAGGCTCTAACTATGGCTACACCTTC.

The chain recombines TRBV5-1 with TRBJ1-5, with TRBD1 identical over 8 bases. From germline, CDR1 is SGHRS and CDR2 YFSETQ. Trimming took 0 bases from V and 4 from J; bases not matched to a gene: 3. The CDR3 has 15 residues. Here the CDR3 reads CASSLATGGNQPQHF. As DNA, the CDR3 is TGCGCCAGCAGCTTGGCCACAGGGGGTAATCAGCCCCAGCATTTT.